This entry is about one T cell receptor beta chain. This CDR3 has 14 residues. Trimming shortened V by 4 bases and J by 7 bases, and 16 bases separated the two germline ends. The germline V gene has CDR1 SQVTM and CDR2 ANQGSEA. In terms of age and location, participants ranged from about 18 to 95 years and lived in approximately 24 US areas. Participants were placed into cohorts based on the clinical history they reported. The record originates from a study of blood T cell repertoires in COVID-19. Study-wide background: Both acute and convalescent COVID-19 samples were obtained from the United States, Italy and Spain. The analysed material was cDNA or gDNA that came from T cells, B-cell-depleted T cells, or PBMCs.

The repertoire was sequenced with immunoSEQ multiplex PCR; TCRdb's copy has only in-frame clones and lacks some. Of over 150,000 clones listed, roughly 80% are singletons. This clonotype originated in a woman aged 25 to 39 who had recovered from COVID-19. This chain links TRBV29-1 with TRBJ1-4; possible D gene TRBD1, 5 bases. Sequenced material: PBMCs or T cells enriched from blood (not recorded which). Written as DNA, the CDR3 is TGCAGCGTTGTGAGGAGGGGTGGTATTGAAAAACTGTTTTTT. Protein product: CSVVRRGGIEKLFF.